Listed below are T cell receptor beta chains from one sample, sequenced in a study of blood T cells in healthy people across ages. MiXCR, run by TCRdb on the 5' RACE reads, gives a single entry per CDR3 protein. The sample carries 2 million or so distinct CDR3 sequences, roughly 52% recorded once. What was sequenced was blood. The receptor set was obtained from a woman aged 40 to 50 in good health. Both conserved end residues are part of each CDR3. The D gene is left open where the match is weak. Part of the rows lack a size; the others show once, few, many or a class for expanded clones.

abundance,v_gene,d_gene,j_gene,CDR3aa,CDR3nt
few,TRBV20-1,.,TRBJ2-1,CSARDRGGGPSYNEQFF,TGCAGTGCTAGAGATCGAGGTGGGGGGCCTTCGTACAATGAGCAGTTCTTC
.,TRBV5-4,.,TRBJ2-7,CASSYQTGTEQYF,TGTGCCAGCAGCTACCAGACAGGTACTGAGCAGTACTTT
.,TRBV20-1,TRBD2,TRBJ2-2,CSAPNPLAGDTGELFF,TGCAGTGCTCCGAACCCACTAGCGGGGGACACCGGGGAGCTGTTTTTT
.,TRBV12-3/TRBV12-4,.,TRBJ1-6,CASNLRGGTPLHF,TGTGCCAGCAATCTCCGCGGAGGTACCCCCCTCCACTTT
.,TRBV29-1,.,TRBJ2-1,CSVEGDSYNEQFF,TGCAGCGTTGAAGGCGACAGTTACAATGAGCAGTTCTTC
many,TRBV20-1,.,TRBJ2-7,CSAVGGTSYEQYF,TGCAGTGCTGTCGGGGGGACATCCTACGAGCAGTACTTC
few,TRBV7-9,TRBD1,TRBJ1-6,CASSLADRDTSPLHF,TGTGCCAGCAGCTTAGCGGACAGGGACACTTCACCCCTCCACTTT
.,TRBV6-5,TRBD1,TRBJ2-3,CASSYHPGTERFDTQYF,TGTGCCAGCAGTTATCACCCCGGGACAGAAAGGTTCGATACGCAGTATTTT
few,TRBV27,TRBD1,TRBJ2-1,CASRTDRGYEQFF,TGTGCCAGCAGGACGGACAGGGGGTATGAGCAGTTCTTC
.,TRBV2,.,TRBJ1-4,CASSENLSGEKLFF,TGTGCCAGCAGTGAGAACCTGTCGGGTGAAAAACTGTTTTTT
many,TRBV3-1,.,TRBJ2-7,CASSQGRSSYEQYF,TGCGCCAGCAGCCAGGGTCGGAGCTCCTACGAGCAGTACTTC
.,TRBV5-1,TRBD1,TRBJ1-2,CASSRTGRVYGYTF,TGCGCCAGCAGCCGGACAGGGAGGGTCTATGGCTACACCTTC
.,TRBV6-2/TRBV6-3,TRBD2,TRBJ2-1,CASRNYRGTSGGVYNEQFF,TGTGCCAGCAGGAATTACCGGGGGACTAGCGGGGGGGTTTACAATGAGCAGTTCTTC
once,TRBV7-2,TRBD2,TRBJ2-7,CASSLIASGGSYEQYF,TGTGCCAGCAGCTTAATCGCTAGCGGGGGTTCCTACGAGCAGTACTTC
.,TRBV6-5,.,TRBJ2-3,CASSYWTEKDTQYF,TGTGCCAGCAGTTACTGGACAGAAAAAGATACGCAGTATTTT
.,TRBV28,.,TRBJ2-7,CASSTDLFYEQYF,TGTGCCAGCAGTACTGACTTATTTTACGAGCAGTACTTC
few,TRBV7-2,.,TRBJ2-7,CASSSRGGLGDEQYF,TGTGCCAGCAGCTCCAGGGGGGGCCTAGGAGACGAGCAGTACTTC
few,TRBV4-1,.,TRBJ2-7,CASSQDTLLSSYEQYF,TGCGCCAGCAGCCAAGATACTCTCCTCAGCTCCTACGAGCAGTACTTC
.,TRBV20-1,TRBD2,TRBJ2-5,CSARDMGLQETQYF,TGCAGTGCTAGAGATATGGGACTACAAGAGACCCAGTACTTC
.,TRBV28,.,TRBJ2-7,CASREAENPYEQYF,TGTGCCAGCAGGGAAGCGGAGAACCCCTACGAGCAGTACTTC
few,TRBV27,TRBD1,TRBJ2-1,CASSSTGGFWNEQFF,TGTGCCAGCAGTTCGACAGGGGGCTTTTGGAATGAGCAGTTCTTC
.,TRBV20-1,TRBD1,TRBJ2-1,CSVTTGTGQFF,TGCAGTGTAACGACCGGGACAGGGCAGTTCTTC
few,TRBV27,TRBD1,TRBJ2-3,CASSFWDREATDTQYF,TGTGCCAGCAGTTTCTGGGACAGGGAGGCGACAGATACGCAGTATTTT
once,TRBV6-2/TRBV6-3,.,TRBJ2-7,CASGQEPYEQYF,TGTGCCAGCGGCCAGGAGCCCTACGAGCAGTACTTC
few,TRBV5-1,TRBD1,TRBJ2-5,CASSLTPTGQETQYF,TGCGCCAGCAGCTTGACACCGACAGGGCAAGAGACCCAGTACTTC
once,TRBV6-2/TRBV6-3,.,TRBJ1-4,CASSSLGNEKLFF,TGTGCCAGCAGTTCCCTGGGGAACGAAAAACTGTTTTTT